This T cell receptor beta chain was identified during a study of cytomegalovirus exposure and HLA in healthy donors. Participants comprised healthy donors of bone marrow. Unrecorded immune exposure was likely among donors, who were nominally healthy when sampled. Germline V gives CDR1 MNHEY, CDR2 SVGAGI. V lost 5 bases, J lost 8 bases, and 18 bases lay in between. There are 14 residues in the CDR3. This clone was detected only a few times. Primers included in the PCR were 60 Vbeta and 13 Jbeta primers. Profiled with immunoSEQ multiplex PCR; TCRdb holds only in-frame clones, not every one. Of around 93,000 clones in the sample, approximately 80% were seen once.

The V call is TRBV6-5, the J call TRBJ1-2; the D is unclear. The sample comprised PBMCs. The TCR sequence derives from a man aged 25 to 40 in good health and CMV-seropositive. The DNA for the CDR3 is TGTGCCAGCAGTCTTGACGGGCCCCGGGGAGGCTACACCTTC. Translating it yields CASSLDGPRGGYTF.